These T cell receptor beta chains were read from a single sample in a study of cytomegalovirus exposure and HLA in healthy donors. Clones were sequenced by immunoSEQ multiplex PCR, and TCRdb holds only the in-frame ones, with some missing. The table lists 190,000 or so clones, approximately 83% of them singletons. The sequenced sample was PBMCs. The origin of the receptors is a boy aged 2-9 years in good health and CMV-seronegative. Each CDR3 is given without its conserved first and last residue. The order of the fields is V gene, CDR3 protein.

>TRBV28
ASSSPTKGGVGYGYT
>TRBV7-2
ASSSLAGGRYEQY
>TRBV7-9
ASSSLRDRGRGAF
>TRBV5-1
ASSRTTSYNEQF
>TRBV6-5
ASSRLSLGNYGYT
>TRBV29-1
SGTGSDTEAF
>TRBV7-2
ASSLVGDRVSTDTQY
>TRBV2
ASSEVGQRAYGYT
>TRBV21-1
ASSKGGLAGAHEQY
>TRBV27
ASSLLHSGGIQETQY
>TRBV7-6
ASSHSPAGGEQETQY
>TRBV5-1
ASSLGWSGTEETQY
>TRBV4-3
ASSQDLLGLNQPQH
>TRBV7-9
ASSLGTPDKTPYEQY
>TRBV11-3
ASSPSIAADTQY
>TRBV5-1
ASRERYTGELF
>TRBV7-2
ASSPEVRNQPQH
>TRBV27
ASSLLTSLSYNEQF
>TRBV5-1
ASSLSGVLNTEAF
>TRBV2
ASNPDRAPEQY
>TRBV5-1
ASSLGSNNEKLF
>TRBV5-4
ASSPLTGLAGGYNEQF
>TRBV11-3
ASSLDLGPGRGEQF